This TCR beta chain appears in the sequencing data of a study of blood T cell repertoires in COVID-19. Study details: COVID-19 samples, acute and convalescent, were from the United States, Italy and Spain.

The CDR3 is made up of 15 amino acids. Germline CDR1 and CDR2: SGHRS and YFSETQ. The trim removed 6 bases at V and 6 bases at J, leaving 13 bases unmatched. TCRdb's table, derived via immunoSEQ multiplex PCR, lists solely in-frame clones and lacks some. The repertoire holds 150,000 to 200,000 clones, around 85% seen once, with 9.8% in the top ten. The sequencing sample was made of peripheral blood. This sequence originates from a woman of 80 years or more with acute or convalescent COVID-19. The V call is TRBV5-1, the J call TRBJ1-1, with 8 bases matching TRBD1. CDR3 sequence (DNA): TGCGCCAGCACATCGGTGACAGGGGTGGATTCTGAAGCTTTCTTT. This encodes CASTSVTGVDSEAFF. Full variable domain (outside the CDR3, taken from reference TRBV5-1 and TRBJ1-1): KAGVTQTPRYLIKTRGQQVTLSCSPISGHRSVSWYQQTPGQGLQFLFEYFSETQRNKGNFPGRFSGRQFSNSRSEMNVSTLELGDSALYLCASTSVTGVDSEAFFGQGTRLTVV.